This entry describes one T cell receptor (beta chain). Its antigen is undetermined. TCRdb used MiXCR to reprocess the PCR reads, holding one entry per CDR3 protein. Among approximately 20,000 distinct CDR3 sequences listed, about 60% were seen once. These data originate in a study of vaccination and CD4 T cells after COVID-19. Study-level information: SARS-CoV-2 positivity in convalescent patients was established by nasal swab PCR; under 10 had mild and one severe disease.

General study results and limits: Going from 21 to 38, median SARS-CoV-2-reactive clonotypes did not rise significantly.

The CDR3 extends over 14 amino acids. Germline values: CDR1 SNHLY, CDR2 FYNNEI. The V end lost 6 bases, the J end lost 2 bases, and 14 bases lay between the germline ends. The origin of this receptor is a human donor who had recovered from COVID-19. Sample: CD4+ T cells from blood, taken after SARS-CoV-2 vaccination. The chain recombines TRBV2 with TRBJ2-7, with a possible D match to TRBD1 (5 bases). Here the CDR3 DNA reads TGTGCCAGCAGAATCCAGGGATCTGCCTACGAGCAGTACTTC. Amino acids: CASRIQGSAYEQYF.